This T cell receptor (beta chain) was sequenced for a study of cytomegalovirus exposure and HLA in healthy donors. Findings and caveats of the study: It was taken for granted in presence/absence analyses that sequencing depth across donors was roughly uniform.

Notes on this clone: Its specificity is unknown.

There are 15 residues in the CDR3. Germline values: CDR1 LGHNA, CDR2 YSLEER. With 5 bases removed from V and 7 bases from J, the gap between germline ends came to 18 bases. PCR primers comprised 60 Vbeta and 13 Jbeta primers. TCRdb keeps only in-frame clones here, not all; method: immunoSEQ multiplex PCR. The sample table includes 70,000 or so clones. Sequences were obtained from PBMCs. This sequence originates from a female donor in good health and CMV-seropositive. The chain is built from TRBV4-3 and TRBJ2-1; maybe TRBD2 (6 bases). CDR3 sequence reads: CASSGGVSGLNEQFF. The DNA for the CDR3 is TGCGCCAGCAGCGGGGGAGTTAGCGGTTTGAATGAGCAGTTCTTC.